The 26 T cell receptor beta chains reported below all come from one sample, sequenced in a study of T cell responses to AZD1222 COVID-19 vaccine. Clones were sequenced by immunoSEQ multiplex PCR, and TCRdb holds only the in-frame ones, with some missing. Here the sample spans some 150,000 clones, over 85% being singletons. Sequenced material: peripheral blood, taken on day 0 of AZD1222 vaccination. The receptor source for this set is an adult in good health.

This clone was seen more than once but under ten times. The chain joins TRBV5-1 to TRBJ1-3; D gene ambiguous. Trimming cost V 5 bases and J 0 bases, with 6 bases left between them. The CDR3 loop spans 13 amino acids. The germline V gene has CDR1 SGHRS and CDR2 YFSETQ. The CDR3 nucleotides read TGCGCCAGCAGAGGCTCCTCTGGAAACACCATATATTTT. Amino acids: CASRGSSGNTIYF.

CDR3 protein: CASSESGQGGEKLFF. The CDR3 DNA follows: TGCGCCAGCAGTGAGTCAGGACAGGGAGGTGAAAAACTGTTTTTT. The rearrangement joins TRBV10-1 to TRBJ1-4; 8 bases fit TRBD1. The CDR3 is made up of 15 amino acids. Germline values: CDR1 WNHNN, CDR2 SYGVQD (reference sequence). J was trimmed by 7 bases and V by 0 bases; bases with no gene match: 4.

The chain employs TRBV20-1 and TRBJ2-7, with 7 nucleotides matching TRBD2. Germline lookup yields CDR1 DFQATT and CDR2 SNEGSKA (reference sequence). The CDR3 covers 14 residues. Losses at the gene ends were 3 bases for V and 3 bases for J; bases not matched to a gene: 8. The CDR3 protein is CSASSASGFYEQYF. The DNA for the CDR3 is TGCAGTGCTAGTTCGGCTAGCGGTTTCTACGAGCAGTACTTC.

This clone was seen a single time. V and J are TRBV5-6 and TRBJ2-7, with 10 nucleotides matching TRBD2. V trimming: 2 bases; J trimming: 4 bases; junction bases outside the gene matches: 18. Germline V gene sequence: CDR1 SGHDT, CDR2 YYEEEE. CDR3 length: 19 amino acids. CDR3 residues: CASSFTSGTHLLESYEQYF. In nucleotides, the CDR3 is TGTGCCAGCAGCTTTACTAGCGGGACTCATCTTTTGGAGTCATACGAGCAGTACTTC.

V gene TRBV24-1 combines with J gene TRBJ1-2; unclear D gene. Trimming removed 2 bases from V and 6 bases from J, with 12 bases in between. The CDR3 loop spans 14 amino acids. Germline V gene sequence: CDR1 KGHDR, CDR2 SFDVKD. The CDR3 DNA follows: TGTGCCACCAGTGATTCTACTTACCGACATGGCTACACCTTC. Its translation: CATSDSTYRHGYTF.

The chain couples TRBV27 to TRBJ1-6; 7 bases line up with TRBD1. V was pared by 3 bases and J by 1 base, with 15 bases of the junction left unmatched. The CDR3 is made up of 20 amino acids. The germline CDR1 and CDR2 sequences are MNHEY and SMNVEV (reference sequence). The CDR3 DNA follows: TGTGCCAGCAGTTTTAACGCGTTCGACAGGGTCGGATCCTATAATTCACCCCTCCACTTT. Residues: CASSFNAFDRVGSYNSPLHF.

The chain is built from TRBV5-4 and TRBJ2-3; D gene ambiguous. The CDR3 is 14 residues long. Trimming left V 0 bases short and J 2 bases short, with 7 bases between. Germline loops: CDR1 SGHNT, CDR2 YYREEE (reference sequence). The CDR3 region is CASSLAADTDTQYF. The CDR3 DNA reads as TGTGCCAGCAGCTTGGCAGCAGACACAGATACGCAGTATTTT.

Remarks on this clone: At one end the junction does not follow the germline gene, possibly because of a read error. The genes are TRBV5-1 and TRBJ2-2; 7 nucleotides match TRBD1. The CDR3 has 16 residues. CDR1 SGHRS and CDR2 YFSETQ come from the germline V gene. CDR3 in amino acids: CASSLAGTDPTGELFF. CDR3 in DNA: TGCGCCAGCAGTTTGGCCGGGACAGATCCAACCGGGGAGCTGTTTTTT.

This clone was counted a single time. The chain links TRBV25-1 to TRBJ2-1; D is ambiguous. V gave up 5 bases and J gave up 5 bases, with 7 bases separating them. CDR3 length: 12 amino acids. Germline V gene data show CDR1 as MGHDK and CDR2 as SYGVNS. CDR3 DNA sequence: TGTGCCAGCAGTAGCATAAACAATGAGCAGTTCTTC. Translated, it gives CASSSINNEQFF.

V and J are TRBV29-1 and TRBJ1-1; D may be TRBD1 (5 bases). Germline values: CDR1 SQVTM, CDR2 ANQGSEA. This CDR3 is 12 amino acids long. The germline V and J ends were trimmed by 4 bases and 1 base, with 7 bases remaining between them. The CDR3 DNA follows: TGCAGCGTTGTAGGGGCGAACACTGAAGCTTTCTTT. It yields the protein CSVVGANTEAFF.

This rearrangement joins TRBV2 to TRBJ1-2, with 8 bases fitting TRBD1. V was pared by 5 bases and J by 8 bases, with 7 bases of the junction left unmatched. Germline values: CDR1 SNHLY, CDR2 FYNNEI. The CDR3 consists of 13 residues. The CDR3 sequence: CASSLDRGWGYTF. CDR3 sequence (DNA): TGTGCCAGCAGTCTAGACAGGGGTTGGGGCTACACCTTC.

The rearrangement joins TRBV14 to TRBJ1-1, with D unresolved. Germline assignment: CDR1 SGHDN and CDR2 FVKESK. This CDR3 contains 15 residues. V was cut by 3 bases and J by 5 bases, with 16 bases left in between. The CDR3 sequence is CASSHPEYGGTEAFF. The CDR3, as DNA: TGTGCCAGCAGCCACCCTGAGTATGGAGGAACTGAAGCTTTCTTT. Based on the CDR3 plus reference TRBV14 and TRBJ1-1, the full variable domain is EAGVTQFPSHSVIEKGQTVTLRCDPISGHDNLYWYRRVMGKEIKFLLHFVKESKQDESGMPNNRFLAERTGGTYSTLKVQPAELEDSGVYFCASSHPEYGGTEAFFGQGTRLTVV.

This chain uses TRBV21-1 with TRBJ1-5; the table gives TRBD1 as D, unverified against the DNA. TRBV21-1 constitutes a pseudogene. The CDR3 runs to 16 residues. This chain's CDR3 is CASTTTGEDSNQPQHF. For the CDR3, the DNA is TGTGCCAGCACCACGACAGGGGAGGATAGCAATCAGCCCCAGCATTTT.

The chain combines TRBV11-2 with TRBJ1-2; D is unresolved. The V gene lost 2 bases and the J gene lost 9 bases, with 7 bases spanning the gap. Looked up from germline, CDR1 is SGHAT and CDR2 is FQNNGV. CDR3 size: 11 residues. DNA for the CDR3: TGTGCCAGCAGCTTATATTGGAGCTACACCTTC. Translating it yields CASSLYWSYTF.

The chain couples TRBV5-1 to TRBJ1-2; D perhaps matches TRBD1 (5 bases). Trimming pared 0 bases from V and 2 bases from J, leaving 11 bases between. This CDR3 region has 15 residues. CDR1 SGHRS and CDR2 YFSETQ come from the germline V gene. The CDR3 DNA is TGCGCCAGCAGCTTGGACCAGGGCGGAAACTATGGCTACACCTTC. Amino acid sequence: CASSLDQGGNYGYTF.

The chain has TRBV24-1 and TRBJ1-5, with a tentative D call TRBD1 (6 bases). V lost 0 bases and J 2 bases, leaving 7 bases between the germline ends. CDR3 length: 15 residues. Germline-derived CDR1 and CDR2 are KGHDR and SFDVKD. The chain's CDR3 is CATSDLSGGNQPQHF. The CDR3 DNA reads TGTGCCACCAGTGATTTGTCAGGGGGCAATCAGCCCCAGCATTTT.

V usage is TRBV11-2 and J usage is TRBJ1-4; possibly TRBD1 for D (6 bases). V was trimmed by 3 bases and J by 7 bases, leaving 12 bases between them. Germline-derived CDR1 and CDR2 are SGHAT and FQNNGV. This CDR3 region has 14 residues. CDR3 sequence: CASSFRGRGEKLFF. CDR3 bases: TGTGCCAGCAGCTTTCGGGGGCGCGGTGAAAAACTGTTTTTT.

V gene TRBV5-1 combines with J gene TRBJ1-6; tentative D call: TRBD1 (5 bases). V lost 5 bases to trimming and J lost 7 bases, with 16 bases between them. CDR1 SGHRS and CDR2 YFSETQ come from the germline V gene. CDR3 size: 15 residues. The CDR3 loop reads CASRESGRENSPLHF. For the CDR3, the DNA is TGCGCCAGCAGGGAAAGTGGCAGGGAAAATTCACCCCTCCACTTT.

The genes are TRBV20-1 and TRBJ1-1, with TRBD1 matching 7 bases. V lost 4 bases to trimming and J lost 5 bases; unmatched junction nucleotides: 1. CDR1 and CDR2 (germline): DFQATT, SNEGSKA (reference sequence). The CDR3 length is 11 residues. CDR3 nucleotides: TGCAGTGCTACGGACAGGACTGAAGCTTTCTTT. Amino acid sequence: CSATDRTEAFF.

This chain joins TRBV11-2 and TRBJ2-7, with unresolved D. The germline CDR1 and CDR2 sequences are SGHAT and FQNNGV. The germline V and J ends were trimmed by 8 bases and 1 base, with 9 bases remaining between them. This CDR3 spans 12 amino acids. CDR3 nucleotide sequence: TGTGCCAGCGGCGAGGCTTCCTACGAGCAGTACTTC. Protein: CASGEASYEQYF.

The chain joins TRBV25-1 to TRBJ1-1, with TRBD1 identical over 8 bases. This CDR3 region has 13 residues. Germline lookup yields CDR1 MGHDK and CDR2 SYGVNS. The J segment lost 1 base and the V segment lost 7 bases, leaving 2 bases of the junction unmatched. The CDR3 DNA follows: TGTGCCAGCATCGGACAGGGGAACACTGAAGCTTTCTTT. As protein: CASIGQGNTEAFF.

V gene TRBV5-8 combines with J gene TRBJ1-1; D is perhaps TRBD1 (6 bases). CDR1 is SGHTS, CDR2 YDEGEE, per germline. The CDR3 runs 14 residues. The V gene lost 6 bases and the J gene lost 0 bases, with 12 bases spanning the gap. The CDR3 DNA follows: TGTGCCAGCACAAGACAGGCCTTGAACACTGAAGCTTTCTTT. This encodes CASTRQALNTEAFF.

The V gene is TRBV11-2, the J gene TRBJ2-7, with D tentatively TRBD1 (5 bases). Germline CDR1 reads SGHAT; CDR2 reads FQNNGV. The CDR3 is 14 amino acids. The V end lost 5 bases, the J end lost 6 bases, and 17 bases lay between the germline ends. DNA of the CDR3: TGTGCCAGCAGCCCCGACAGTCCGTTGGGCGAGCAGTACTTC. It translates to CASSPDSPLGEQYF.

V is TRBV18 and J is TRBJ2-1; either TRBD1 or TRBD2 may fit D (5 bases each). From germline, CDR1 is KGHSH and CDR2 LQKENI. Trimming stripped 4 bases from V and 9 bases from J, with 16 bases between. This CDR3 spans 14 amino acids. The CDR3 loop reads CASSLPGTSTEQFF. The CDR3 region has the DNA TGTGCCAGCTCACTACCCGGGACGAGTACTGAGCAGTTCTTC.

The rearrangement links TRBV2 to TRBJ2-7; D may match TRBD1 or TRBD2 (6 bases each). V lost 4 bases to trimming and J lost 2 bases, with 18 bases between them. Germline lookup yields CDR1 SNHLY and CDR2 FYNNEI. This CDR3 is 16 amino acids long. The CDR3 DNA sequence: TGTGCCAGCAGTGGGTCCCCGGGGGCCGGCACCTACGAGCAGTACTTC. It codes for CASSGSPGAGTYEQYF.

The chain is built from TRBV3-1 (or the pseudogene TRBV3-2) and TRBJ2-4, with TRBD2 matching 9 bases. Germline lookup yields CDR1 LGHDT and CDR2 YNNKEL (reference sequence). The CDR3 is 19 residues long. The V and J ends lost 4 bases and 0 bases, in that order; junction bases with no gene match: 13. The CDR3 DNA follows: TGTGCCAGCAGCCCCCGACTAGCGGAGGAAGTCTTAGCCAAAAACATTCAGTACTTC. This encodes CASSPRLAEEVLAKNIQYF.